This is a list of T cell receptor beta chains from one sample in a study of CD8 T cells in ankylosing spondylitis. TCRdb reprocessed the 5' RACE reads via MiXCR and lists one record per CDR3 protein. The table has roughly 700,000 distinct CDR3 sequences, 19% seen once. Sequenced input: blood, either unsorted or a sorted T cell fraction (not recorded which). The receptors shown here come from a male donor with ankylosing spondylitis. The CDR3 runs from the conserved cysteine through the conserved F or W. Fields, in order: D gene, clone size, J gene, V gene, CDR3 DNA, CDR3 protein. A D gene is named only where the DNA matches it firmly. Size tells how often a clone was seen (once, few, many) or the class of an expanded clone, and some rows leave it out.

>TRBD1|many|TRBJ1-6|TRBV12-3/TRBV12-4
TGTGCCAGCAGTCGACAGGGTCCAAATTCACCCCTCCACTTT
CASSRQGPNSPLHF
>NA|NA|TRBJ1-1|TRBV6-2/TRBV6-3
TGTGCCAGCAGCGACAGGTTGCAAGCTTTCTTT
CASSDRLQAFF
>NA|NA|TRBJ2-5|TRBV20-1
TGCAGTGCTAGAGGGACTAACCAAGAGACCCAGTACTTC
CSARGTNQETQYF
>NA|few|TRBJ2-3|TRBV2
TGTGCCAGCAGTGAAGCCCAGGGGCTCACAGATACGCAGTATTTT
CASSEAQGLTDTQYF
>TRBD2|few|TRBJ2-1|TRBV20-1
TGCAGTGCTGCTACGACTAGCAGCGACAATGAGCAGTTCTTC
CSAATTSSDNEQFF
>TRBD2|few|TRBJ2-1|TRBV20-1
TGCAGTGCTAGATCGGGGACTAGCGGGAGGCTTGGGAATGAGCAGTTCTTC
CSARSGTSGRLGNEQFF
>NA|few|TRBJ2-2|TRBV30
TGTGCCTGGACCCCGACAGGGAACACCGGGGAGCTGTTTTTT
CAWTPTGNTGELFF
>NA|few|TRBJ2-4|TRBV9
TGTGCCAGCAGCGAACGGGCTAGTGTCAAAAACATTCAGTACTTC
CASSERASVKNIQYF
>TRBD1|few|TRBJ2-7|TRBV28
TGTGCCAGCACCCGCCCTCCAGGGGGCGAGCAGTACTTC
CASTRPPGGEQYF
>NA|once|TRBJ1-2|TRBV5-6
TGTGCCAGCAGCTTGTGGGGGTCCCAGGACAGCAGCTATGGCTACACCTTC
CASSLWGSQDSSYGYTF
>NA|few|TRBJ1-5|TRBV24-1
TGTGCCACCAGTGATTCTCGGGACAACTATAGCAATCAGCCCCAGCATTTT
CATSDSRDNYSNQPQHF
>TRBD1|NA|TRBJ1-5|TRBV20-1
TGCAGTGCTAGTGTGGCGGGACAGGGCAATCAGCCCCAGCATTTT
CSASVAGQGNQPQHF
>TRBD2|few|TRBJ2-5|TRBV5-1
TGCGCCAGCAGCCCGGGACTAGCGGCTCAAGAGACCCAGTACTTC
CASSPGLAAQETQYF
>TRBD2|few|TRBJ2-2|TRBV29-1
TGCAGCGCCCGACGTAGGGGGAGGACTAGCGGGAGAGAAACCGGGGAGCTGTTTTTT
CSARRRGRTSGRETGELFF
>TRBD1|NA|TRBJ2-7|TRBV4-2
TGTGCCAGCAGCCAAAATACAGGGGTCAACGAGCAGTACTTC
CASSQNTGVNEQYF
>TRBD1|few|TRBJ2-2|TRBV5-1
TGCGCCAGCAGCGGCCGGGACAGCAACACCGGGGAGCTGTTTTTT
CASSGRDSNTGELFF
>NA|NA|TRBJ2-7|TRBV7-2
TGTGCCAGCAGCTTAAGTGCGGGGGCGGACTCCTACGAGCAGTACTTC
CASSLSAGADSYEQYF
>NA|few|TRBJ2-1|TRBV29-1
TGCAGCGCCCGGCACCCGGGGGATGAGCAGTTCTTC
CSARHPGDEQFF
>NA|NA|TRBJ2-5|TRBV13
TGTGCCAGCAGCTTAGGGGGCGCACAGACCCAGTACTTC
CASSLGGAQTQYF
>NA|NA|TRBJ1-5|TRBV12-3/TRBV12-4
TGTGCCAGCAGTTTAGCGGCGGCGCGGTATAGCAATCAGCCCCAGCATTTT
CASSLAAARYSNQPQHF
>NA|NA|TRBJ1-3|TRBV5-1
TGCGCCAGCAGCCTCCCCCTACAGGGCTCTGGAAACACCATATATTTT
CASSLPLQGSGNTIYF
>TRBD1|many|TRBJ1-1|TRBV5-1
TGTGCCAGCAGCTTGGCAGGGGGGATGAACACTGAAGCTTTCTTT
CASSLAGGMNTEAFF
>NA|NA|TRBJ1-3|TRBV29-1
TGCAGCGTTGAGGGCGACGGTTATGGGGGAAACACCATATATTTT
CSVEGDGYGGNTIYF
>NA|few|TRBJ2-1|TRBV5-5
TGTGCCAGCAGCTTGGGCCTCTGGGACAATGAGCAGTTCTTC
CASSLGLWDNEQFF
>TRBD2|NA|TRBJ2-1|TRBV7-7
TGTGCCAGCAGCCTGTTAGCGGGAGGGTCCCATGAGCAGTTCTTC
CASSLLAGGSHEQFF
>NA|NA|TRBJ2-7|TRBV12-3/TRBV12-4
TGTGCCAGCACGACTGGGGCGGCGGGCTACGAGCAGTACTTC
CASTTGAAGYEQYF
>NA|few|TRBJ2-2|TRBV6-2/TRBV6-3
TGTGCCAGCAGTTACCTAGCTAAGAACACCGGGGAGCTGTTTTTT
CASSYLAKNTGELFF
>NA|NA|TRBJ2-3|TRBV4-1
TGCGCCAGCACCCTCGACTGGGGCTCAGATACGCAGTATTTT
CASTLDWGSDTQYF
>NA|NA|TRBJ2-3|TRBV18
TGTGCCAGCTCACCGAAACAGGCCTACTCGGAGGATGAGCGAACAGATACGCAGTATTTT
CASSPKQAYSEDERTDTQYF
>NA|NA|TRBJ1-2|TRBV4-2
TGTGCCAGCAGCCAAGACAGTACAGGTGGGGTTTATGGCTACACCTTC
CASSQDSTGGVYGYTF
>NA|NA|TRBJ1-1|TRBV10-3
TGTGCCATCAGTGAACATCAGGAGAACACTGAAGCTTTCTTT
CAISEHQENTEAFF
>NA|NA|TRBJ2-1|TRBV9
TGTGCCAGCAGCGTAGGTGGAGTCAGCGAGCAGTTCTTC
CASSVGGVSEQFF
>NA|few|TRBJ1-6|TRBV20-1
TGCAGTGCTAGAGATCTTAATTCACCCCTCCACTTT
CSARDLNSPLHF
>TRBD2|NA|TRBJ2-1|TRBV6-5
TGTGCCAGCAGTTATCTAGCGGGGGGTGGGAATGAGCAGTTCTTC
CASSYLAGGGNEQFF
>NA|NA|TRBJ1-5|TRBV6-2/TRBV6-3
TGTGCCAGTCAACAGTCCAATCAGCCCCAGCATTTT
CASQQSNQPQHF
>NA|NA|TRBJ2-1|TRBV24-1
TGTGCCACCAGTGTACTAGGCCCCTACAATGAGCAGTTCTTC
CATSVLGPYNEQFF
>NA|NA|TRBJ2-1|TRBV11-2
TGTGCCAGCAGCCCCCTCGGACGGAGCTCCTACAATGAGCAGTTCTTC
CASSPLGRSSYNEQFF
>TRBD1|NA|TRBJ1-6|TRBV12-3/TRBV12-4
TGTGCCAGCAGTACGGGACAGGGTCTAAATTCACCCCTCCACTTT
CASSTGQGLNSPLHF
>NA|few|TRBJ2-5|TRBV4-1
TGCGCCAGCAGCCAAGAGATCCAGTTCGACGGGAGAACGGGAGAGACCCAGTACTTC
CASSQEIQFDGRTGETQYF
>NA|few|TRBJ2-7|TRBV20-1
TGCAGTGCTTACCCCTTCCAGGGGGGGGACTACGAGCAGTACTTC
CSAYPFQGGDYEQYF
>NA|few|TRBJ1-1|TRBV7-3
TGTGCCAGCAGCTTAGAGGGGGTGCGGGGCACTGAAGCTTTCTTT
CASSLEGVRGTEAFF
>NA|NA|TRBJ2-7|TRBV4-1
TGCGCCAGCAGCCAAGAGGCCGGTGCGGGGAGTCCCTACGAGCAGTACTTC
CASSQEAGAGSPYEQYF
>NA|NA|TRBJ2-3|TRBV12-3/TRBV12-4
TGTGCCAGCAGTTTATTTTCCGGCGATACGCAGTATTTT
CASSLFSGDTQYF
>NA|NA|TRBJ2-1|TRBV9
TGTGCCAGCAGCGAACAGGGTAGCTCCTACAATGAGCAGTTCTTC
CASSEQGSSYNEQFF
>NA|few|TRBJ2-1|TRBV5-1
TGCGCCAGCAGTAACGACCCGGGCCCCGATGAGCAGTTCTTC
CASSNDPGPDEQFF
>NA|few|TRBJ2-7|TRBV5-1
TGCGCCAGCAGCCTTGCCCCACAGTCTAATTCCTACGAGCAGTACTTC
CASSLAPQSNSYEQYF
>NA|NA|TRBJ1-1|TRBV6-5
TGTGCCAGCAGTTCATGGGGACAGAACACTGAAGCTTTCTTT
CASSSWGQNTEAFF
>NA|few|TRBJ2-6|TRBV7-8
TGTGCCAGCAGCTTAGGGGGCATCTCTGGGGCCAACGTCCTGACTTTC
CASSLGGISGANVLTF
>NA|NA|TRBJ2-1|TRBV20-1
TGCAGTGCTAGAGATCCAGCGGGCCAAAACAATGAGCAGTTCTTC
CSARDPAGQNNEQFF
>NA|few|TRBJ2-2|TRBV2
TGTGCCAGCAGTAAAGAAACGAACACCGGGGAGCTGTTTTTT
CASSKETNTGELFF
>TRBD1|NA|TRBJ2-7|TRBV5-5
TGTGCCAGCAGCTTTCAGGGGGCTCCCTACGAGCAGTACTTC
CASSFQGAPYEQYF
>TRBD2|many|TRBJ2-3|TRBV7-6
TGTGCCAGCAGCCGACTAGCGGGAGGTACATCTACAGATACGCAGTATTTT
CASSRLAGGTSTDTQYF
>TRBD1|few|TRBJ1-2|TRBV6-1
TGTGCCAGCAGTGAAGTTTCAGGGGGCGGCTATGGCTACACCTTC
CASSEVSGGGYGYTF